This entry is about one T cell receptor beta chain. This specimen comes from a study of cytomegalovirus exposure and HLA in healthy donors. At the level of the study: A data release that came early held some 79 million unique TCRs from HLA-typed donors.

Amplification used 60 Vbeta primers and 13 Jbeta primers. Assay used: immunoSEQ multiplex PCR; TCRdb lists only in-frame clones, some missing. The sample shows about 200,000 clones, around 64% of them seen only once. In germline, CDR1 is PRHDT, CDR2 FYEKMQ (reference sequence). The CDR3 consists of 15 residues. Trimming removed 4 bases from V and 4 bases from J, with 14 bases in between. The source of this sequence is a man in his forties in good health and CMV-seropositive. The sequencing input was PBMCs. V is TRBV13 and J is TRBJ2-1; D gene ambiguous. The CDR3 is CASSSAALGYNEQFF. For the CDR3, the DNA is TGTGCCAGCAGCTCGGCGGCCCTCGGGTACAATGAGCAGTTCTTC.